Included here is one T cell receptor (beta chain) sequence, with context. The antigen is not known. The CDR3 has 15 residues. V lost 1 base, J lost 3 bases, and 12 bases lay in between. Per the germline V gene, CDR1 is MGHRA and CDR2 is YSYEKL. This record belongs to a study of T cell repertoires in cytomegalovirus infection. TCRdb re-analysed the reads in MiXCR, keeping a single row per CDR3 protein. The sample includes 350,000 to 400,000 distinct CDR3 sequences, about a third seen only once; the top ten take approximately 12%. The sequencing used cultured PBMCs, collected from culture after CMV antigen stimulation. V is TRBV4-1 and J is TRBJ1-1; perhaps TRBD1 as D (6 bases). The receptor's source is a human donor in good health (CMV status not recorded). Some clones in this sample may be carry-over from other donors' samples. The CDR3 loop is CASSQVNRDDTEAFF. The CDR3 DNA reads TGCGCCAGCAGCCAAGTAAACAGGGATGACACTGAAGCTTTCTTT.